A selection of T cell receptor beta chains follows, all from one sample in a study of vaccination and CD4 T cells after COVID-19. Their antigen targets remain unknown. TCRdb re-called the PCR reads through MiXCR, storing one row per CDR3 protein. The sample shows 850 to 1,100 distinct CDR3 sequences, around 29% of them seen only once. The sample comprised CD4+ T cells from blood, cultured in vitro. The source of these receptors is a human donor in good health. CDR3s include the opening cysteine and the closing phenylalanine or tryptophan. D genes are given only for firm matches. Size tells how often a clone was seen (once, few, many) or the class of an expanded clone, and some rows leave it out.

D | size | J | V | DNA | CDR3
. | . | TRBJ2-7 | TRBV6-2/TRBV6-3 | TGTGCCAGCAGTTACGGCCCCTCACTAGGATCCTACGAGCAGTACTTC | CASSYGPSLGSYEQYF
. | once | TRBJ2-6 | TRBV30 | TGTGCCTGGGAGATCATCTCTGGGGCCAACGTCCTGACTTTC | CAWEIISGANVLTF
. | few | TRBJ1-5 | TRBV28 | TGTGCCAGCAAGTCGTTGAATCAGCCCCAGCATTTT | CASKSLNQPQHF
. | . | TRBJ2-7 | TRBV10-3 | TGTGCCATCAGAAGAGGAGCGGGCAGGGAAACGGGCGAGCAGTACTTC | CAIRRGAGRETGEQYF
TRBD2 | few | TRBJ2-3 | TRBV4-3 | TGCGCCAGCAGCCAAGATAAGGGCGGGGGGTCTAGCACAGATACGCAGTATTTT | CASSQDKGGGSSTDTQYF
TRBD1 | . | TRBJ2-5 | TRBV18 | TGTGCCAGCTCTCCCCCGACAGGGGTGGCAGAGACCCAGTACTTC | CASSPPTGVAETQYF
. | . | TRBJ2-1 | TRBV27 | TGTGCCAGCAGTTTAGGTGGACTACTTGCCTACAATGAGCAGTTCTTC | CASSLGGLLAYNEQFF
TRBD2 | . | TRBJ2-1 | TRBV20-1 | TGCAGTGCTAGAACGATAGCGGGGGGTTCATACAATGAGCAGTTCTTC | CSARTIAGGSYNEQFF
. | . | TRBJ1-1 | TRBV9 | TGTGCCAGCAGCCCCCGCTCGAACACTGAAGCTTTCTTT | CASSPRSNTEAFF
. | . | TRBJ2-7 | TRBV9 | TGTGCCAGCAGCGTAGGTCCCGGCAGTTCCTACGAGCAGTACTTC | CASSVGPGSSYEQYF
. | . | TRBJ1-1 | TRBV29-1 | TGCAGCGCTCACCCTGTGGCTGGGGGCACTGAAGCTTTCTTT | CSAHPVAGGTEAFF
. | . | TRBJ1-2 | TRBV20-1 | TGCAGTGCTAGAGAAGCGCTTGCTAACTATGGCTACACCTTC | CSAREALANYGYTF
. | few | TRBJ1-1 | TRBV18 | TGTGCCAGCTCATATGGACAGAACACTGAAGCTTTCTTT | CASSYGQNTEAFF
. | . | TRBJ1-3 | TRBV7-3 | TGTGCCAGCAGCGACAAGACAGGCGGGAACATATATTTT | CASSDKTGGNIYF
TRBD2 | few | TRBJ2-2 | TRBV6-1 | TGTGCCAGCAGGCGAACTAGCGGGGTGAACACCGGGGAGCTGTTTTTT | CASRRTSGVNTGELFF
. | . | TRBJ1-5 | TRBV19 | TGTGCCAGTAGTTTTCAAGGGAGTGCTAATCAGCCCCAGCATTTT | CASSFQGSANQPQHF
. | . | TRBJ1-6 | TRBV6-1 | TGTGCCAGCAGTGAGAGGAGGGTGCTGAATGCACCCCTCCACTTT | CASSERRVLNAPLHF
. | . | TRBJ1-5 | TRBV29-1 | TGCAGCGTTGTTAACCAACAAGGTCAGCCCCAGCATTTT | CSVVNQQGQPQHF
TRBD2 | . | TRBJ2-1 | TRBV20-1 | TGCAGTGCCGGACTAGCGGCCAACAATGAGCAGTTCTTC | CSAGLAANNEQFF
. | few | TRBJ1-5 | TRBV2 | TGTGCCAGCAAGAGAGGGGATAGCAATCAGCCCCAGCATTTT | CASKRGDSNQPQHF
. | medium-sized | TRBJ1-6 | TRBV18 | TGTGCCAGCTCACCAGAGGGGCTTAATTCACCCCTCCACTTT | CASSPEGLNSPLHF
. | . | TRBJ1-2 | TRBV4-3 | TGCGCCAGCAGCCCCTCGAGGGTGAGGGGAATGGGCTATGGCTACACCTTC | CASSPSRVRGMGYGYTF
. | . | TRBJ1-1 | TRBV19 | TGTGCCAGTAGGGTAGCACCCACTGAAGCTTTCTTT | CASRVAPTEAFF
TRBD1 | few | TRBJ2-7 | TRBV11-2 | TGTGCCAGCACCCTAACCACAGGGGGACCTTCCTACGAGCAGTACTTC | CASTLTTGGPSYEQYF
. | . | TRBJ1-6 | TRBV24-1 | TGTGCCACCAGTGATGCGAATTCACCCCTCCACTTT | CATSDANSPLHF
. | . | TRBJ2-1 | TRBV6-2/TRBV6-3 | TGTGCCAGCCCTTACTACAATGAGCAGTTCTTC | CASPYYNEQFF
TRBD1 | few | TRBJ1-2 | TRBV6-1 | TGTGCCAGCAGTGAAGACGGGACAGGGCTTCGGGGCTACACCTTC | CASSEDGTGLRGYTF
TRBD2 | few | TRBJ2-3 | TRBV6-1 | TGTGCCAGCAGTCGGACTAGCGGGATGGCAGATACGCAGTATTTT | CASSRTSGMADTQYF
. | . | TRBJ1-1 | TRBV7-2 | TGTGCCAGCAGCTTAGCCCGATACGTTACTGCCGGGAACACTGAAGCTTTCTTT | CASSLARYVTAGNTEAFF
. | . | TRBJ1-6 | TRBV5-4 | TGTGCCAGCAGCTTGGACTTGGGCTCCCCCCTCCACTTT | CASSLDLGSPLHF
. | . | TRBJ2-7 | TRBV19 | TGTGCCAGCTCCGGACAGAAGCTTGCCTACGAGCAGTACTTC | CASSGQKLAYEQYF
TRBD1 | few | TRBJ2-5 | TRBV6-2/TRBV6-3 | TGTGCCAGCAGTCGCCAACCAGGGGGCCGAGAGACCCAGTACTTC | CASSRQPGGRETQYF
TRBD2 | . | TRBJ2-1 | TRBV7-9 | TGTGCCAGCAGTTTAACGGGAGGAGGGGACAATGAGCAGTTCTTC | CASSLTGGGDNEQFF
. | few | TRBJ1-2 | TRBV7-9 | TGTGCCAGCAGCGGAGGGGGGGCCTACTATGGCTACACCTTC | CASSGGGAYYGYTF
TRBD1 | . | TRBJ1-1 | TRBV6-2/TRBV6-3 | TGTGCCAGCAGTAGTACAGGGGCGGAAACTGAAGCTTTCTTT | CASSSTGAETEAFF
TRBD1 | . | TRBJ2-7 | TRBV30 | TGTGCCTGGAGTGATCCCGACAGGGATCAGTGGTCCTACGAGCAGTACTTC | CAWSDPDRDQWSYEQYF
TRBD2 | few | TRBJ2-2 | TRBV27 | TGTGCCAGCAGCCCCGGGGGGTACACCGGGGAGCTGTTTTTT | CASSPGGYTGELFF
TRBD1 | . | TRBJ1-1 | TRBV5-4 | TGTGCCAGCAGGGCTACAGGGGGGAACACTGAAGCTTTCTTT | CASRATGGNTEAFF
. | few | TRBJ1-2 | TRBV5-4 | TGTGCCAGCAGCCCGGAGCGGAGCTATGGCTACACCTTC | CASSPERSYGYTF
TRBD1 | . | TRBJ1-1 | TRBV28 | TGTGCCAGCAGTTTATATGGGACAGGGAACACTGAAGCTTTCTTT | CASSLYGTGNTEAFF
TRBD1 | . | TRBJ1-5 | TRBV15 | TGTGCCACCAGCCTCGATTCTCCCGACAGGGATCTACGCAATCGGCCCCAGCATTTT | CATSLDSPDRDLRNRPQHF
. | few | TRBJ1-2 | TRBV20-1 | TGCAGTGCTAGAGATCTTGGAGGGGAGGGCTATGGCTACACCTTC | CSARDLGGEGYGYTF